This T cell receptor beta chain was profiled in a study of tumor-infiltrating lymphocytes in primary liver carcinoma. Study-level background: Per sample, productive TCRbeta reads numbered roughly 3.5 to 7.5 million, similar across tissue types. Findings and caveats of the study: Tumor-adjacent and tumor-blood pairs displayed less overlap than did pairs of tumor regions.

In this sample, this clonotype turned up once. Its target is unknown. The germline gene is not matched at one end of the junction; a read error may be the cause. From around 18-30 mg of unsorted bulk tissue, DNA and RNA were co-extracted together. The authors made TCR beta cDNA from around 500 ng total RNA with a constant-region primer. The TCR beta library was amplified through three nested multiplex PCR rounds in a modified ARM-PCR procedure. TCRdb independently ran MiXCR on the multiplex PCR reads; one entry per CDR3 protein. Found here are approximately 74,000 distinct CDR3 sequences, 65% to 75% of them singletons; the top ten hold roughly 15%. Sequencing was performed on liver tumor tissue from sampling region 4. Subset denoted: tumor region T4, right-lateral pole. The clonotype originates from a woman aged 60-70 years with primary liver carcinoma and hepatitis B virus infection.

The CDR3 spells CASSYPDRGDQLQHF. The CDR3 nucleotides read TGTGCCAGCAGTTACCCAGACAGGGGGGACCAGCTCCAGCACTTT. The chain joins TRBV6-6 to TRBJ1-5; 9 bases are a match to TRBD1. Germline V gene lookup returns CDR1 MNHNY and CDR2 SVGAGI (reference sequence). The CDR3 consists of 15 residues.